This T cell receptor (beta chain) stems from a study of cytomegalovirus exposure and HLA in healthy donors. Overall study results and limits: Highly shared sequence variants in one cluster were likely a sequencing artifact.

The PCR had 60 Vbeta and 13 Jbeta primers. Method: immunoSEQ multiplex PCR; TCRdb's copy keeps in-frame clones and lacks some. This table has about 130,000 clones, around 83% appearing once. For this clone: The antigen is undetermined.

Deletions cut 2 bases from V and 6 bases from J, with 14 bases between. Germline CDR1 is SGHDT and CDR2 is YYEEEE. This CDR3 is built from 15 residues. Sequencing was done on a sample of PBMCs. The clonotype comes from a man aged 50-60 years in good health and CMV-seronegative. V and J are TRBV5-6 and TRBJ1-4; possibly TRBD1 for D (5 bases). The CDR3 region has the DNA TGTGCCAGCAGCTTAAAACTTACGGGGGATGAAAAACTGTTTTTT. Its translation: CASSLKLTGDEKLFF.